Listed here are 29 T cell receptor beta chains from one sample, sequenced in a study of OX40 agonist ivuxolimab in advanced cancers. The assay was immunoSEQ multiplex PCR, and TCRdb's table has in-frame clones only and misses some. Of 150,000 to 170,000 clones listed, around 94% are singletons. Here the sequenced sample was CD4+ or CD8+ T cells sorted from blood, taken in a trial of the OX40 agonist ivuxolimab. The receptors come from an adult with an advanced solid tumor such as melanoma, head and neck, liver or kidney cancer.

The V and J genes are TRBV6-7 and TRBJ2-7; the match to TRBD2 covers 8 bases. TRBV6-7 is reported as an ORF; its role is uncertain. The length of the CDR3 is 14 residues. The V gene end was trimmed by 5 bases and the J gene end by 10 bases; junction bases not matched to a gene: 13. The CDR3 reads CASSSPGLVNEQYF. The CDR3 nucleotides read TGTGCCAGCAGTAGCCCGGGACTAGTAAATGAACAGTACTTC.

The chain combines TRBV7-2 with TRBJ2-1; 13 nucleotides align to TRBD2. The CDR3 runs to 16 residues. V dropped 6 bases and J dropped 3; count of bases not matched to a gene: 5. In germline, CDR1 is SGHTA, CDR2 FQGNSA. The CDR3 DNA follows: TGTGCCAGCAGTTCCCGGACTAGCGGGAGCTACAATGAGCAGTTCTTC. It codes for CASSSRTSGSYNEQFF. The full variable domain, rest sourced from reference TRBV7-2 and TRBJ2-1, is GAGVSQSPSNKVTEKGKDVELRCDPISGHTALYWYRQSLGQGLEFLIYFQGNSAPDKSGLPSDRFSAERTGGSVSTLTIQRTQQEDSAVYLCASSSRTSGSYNEQFFGPGTRLTVL.

The rearrangement joins TRBV27 to TRBJ1-6; D remains ambiguous. Trimming took off 6 bases at V and 4 bases at J, with 10 bases between the two ends. This CDR3 is 14 amino acids long. Germline V gives CDR1 MNHEY, CDR2 SMNVEV (reference sequence). The CDR3 bases are TGTGCCAGCAGGACGGGAGCTTATAATTCACCCCTCCACTTT. Encoded protein: CASRTGAYNSPLHF.

This clone was detected once. The gene calls are TRBV5-8 and TRBJ1-5; D gene uncertain. V lost 0 bases and J lost 7, with 17 bases in between. CDR1 and CDR2 (germline): SGHTS, YDEGEE. This CDR3 is 16 amino acids long. The CDR3 DNA follows: TGTGCCAGCAGCTTGGTAAAATATTTGGGTGGCCAGCCCCAGCATTTT. Amino acid sequence: CASSLVKYLGGQPQHF.

The chain couples TRBV9 to TRBJ2-7, with 7 positions matching TRBD1. The CDR3 sequence is 15 residues long. Germline V gene sequence: CDR1 SGDLS, CDR2 YYNGEE. Germline trimming cut 0 bases from V and 0 bases from J; bases unmatched to any gene: 3. In nucleotides, the CDR3 is TGTGCCAGCAGCGTAGATGGGACAGTCTCCTACGAGCAGTACTTC. Its translation: CASSVDGTVSYEQYF.

CDR3 DNA sequence: TGTGCCAGCAGCCCCTCGACTAGCGGGAGGGCCGATACGCAGTATTTT. Encoded protein: CASSPSTSGRADTQYF. The J gene is TRBJ2-3, the V gene TRBV7-2; 14 bases fit TRBD2. This CDR3 comprises 16 residues. Unmatched junction bases numbered 7, after V lost 5 bases and J lost 6 bases. CDR1 and CDR2 from the germline V gene are SGHTA and FQGNSA.

V gene TRBV5-1 combines with J gene TRBJ1-1; 7 bases are shared with TRBD1. Trimming removed 4 bases from V and 7 bases from J; junction bases left unmatched: 7. The CDR3 totals 13 residues. CDR1 is SGHRS, CDR2 YFSETQ, per germline. CDR3 in DNA: TGCGCCAGCAGCCTCGGGACAGTAGGTGAAGCTTTCTTT. Protein: CASSLGTVGEAFF.

This chain connects TRBV6-5 to TRBJ1-5; D is uncertain. The ends were cut back, 6 bases at V and 7 bases at J, with 13 bases in the middle. The CDR3 totals 13 residues. Germline CDR1 MNHEY, CDR2 SVGAGI. CDR3 region: CASRWGGEQPQHF. In nucleotides, the CDR3 is TGTGCCAGCAGGTGGGGAGGAGAACAGCCCCAGCATTTT.

This rearrangement joins TRBV5-6 to TRBJ2-1; TRBD2 matches 11 bases. Unmatched junction bases numbered 4, after V lost 0 bases and J lost 5 bases. In germline, CDR1 is SGHDT, CDR2 YYEEEE. CDR3 length: 16 amino acids. DNA of the CDR3: TGTGCCAGCAGCTTGGCTAGCGGGGGGTTAAACAATGAGCAGTTCTTC. Translating it yields CASSLASGGLNNEQFF.

The chain carries TRBV6-6 and TRBJ1-5; no reliable D call. Germline V lookup: CDR1 MNHNY, CDR2 SVGAGI (reference sequence). The CDR3 extends over 13 amino acids. The V end was cut by 6 bases, the J end by 0 bases, with 6 bases between. The CDR3 bases are TGTGCCAGCAGCCTCAATAGCAATCAGCCCCAGCATTTT. This encodes CASSLNSNQPQHF.

The V call is TRBV18, the J call TRBJ2-3, with a tentative D call TRBD2 (6 bases). CDR1 KGHSH and CDR2 LQKENI come from the germline V gene. V was cut by 3 bases and J by 5 bases, with 15 bases left in between. This CDR3 spans 15 amino acids. The CDR3 region has the DNA TGTGCCAGCTCACCCCGGACTGTGGAGGGAGATACGCAGTATTTT. This translates into CASSPRTVEGDTQYF. The variable domain in full, completed from reference TRBV18 and TRBJ2-3, reads NAGVMQNPRHLVRRRGQEARLRCSPMKGHSHVYWYRQLPEEGLKFMVYLQKENIIDESGMPKERFSAEFPKEGPSILRIQQVVRGDSAAYFCASSPRTVEGDTQYFGPGTRLTVL.

Comments on this clone: One end of the junction is discordant with germline, which a read error may explain. The CDR3 loop reads CASSRDGGTDTQYF. Written as DNA, the CDR3 is TGTGCTAGCAGCCGGGACGGGGGCACAGATACGCAGTATTTT. V usage is TRBV7-7 and J usage is TRBJ2-3, with D perhaps assigned TRBD1 or TRBD2 (5 bases each). From germline, CDR1 is SSHAT and CDR2 FNYEAQ (reference sequence). The CDR3 is made up of 14 amino acids.

This clone appeared once. The chain has TRBV9 and TRBJ1-2; tentative D call: TRBD1 (5 bases). The CDR3 runs to 13 residues. CDR1 is SGDLS, CDR2 YYNGEE, per germline. The ends were cut back, 3 bases at V and 7 bases at J, with 13 bases in the middle. CDR3 sequence: CASSGGEFSGYTF. CDR3 sequence (DNA): TGTGCCAGCAGCGGAGGGGAGTTCTCTGGCTACACCTTC.

J is TRBJ1-1 and V is TRBV4-1; D is unresolved. In germline, CDR1 is MGHRA, CDR2 YSYEKL. Trimming cost V 2 bases and J 3 bases, with 4 bases left between them. CDR3 length: 12 residues. CDR3 protein: CASSQPDTEAFF. As DNA, the CDR3 is TGCGCCAGCAGCCAACCAGACACTGAAGCTTTCTTT.

The genes are TRBV4-2 and TRBJ2-5, with 11 bases aligning to TRBD1. The CDR3 has 15 amino acids. Germline V CDR1 and CDR2: LGHNA, YNFKEQ. Unmatched junction bases numbered 2, after V lost 1 base and J lost 4 bases. In DNA form, the CDR3 reads TGTGCCAGCAGCCAAGGGACAGGGGGCGGAGAGACCCAGTACTTC. As protein: CASSQGTGGGETQYF.

This chain uses TRBV5-1 with TRBJ2-2; 8 bases fit TRBD2. The CDR3 has 16 residues. Germline assignment: CDR1 SGHRS and CDR2 YFSETQ. V was pared by 4 bases and J by 5 bases, with 10 bases of the junction left unmatched. The CDR3 nucleotides are TGCGCCAGCAGCACAGCCCCGGGACTAGAAACCGGGGAGCTGTTTTTT. It specifies CASSTAPGLETGELFF. Full variable domain (outside the CDR3, taken from reference TRBV5-1 and TRBJ2-2): KAGVTQTPRYLIKTRGQQVTLSCSPISGHRSVSWYQQTPGQGLQFLFEYFSETQRNKGNFPGRFSGRQFSNSRSEMNVSTLELGDSALYLCASSTAPGLETGELFFGEGSRLTVL.

The rearrangement links TRBV4-3 to TRBJ1-1; D is unclear. The length of the CDR3 is 14 residues. The germline CDR1 and CDR2 sequences are LGHNA and YSLEER. Trimming shortened V by 0 bases and J by 0 bases, and 5 bases separated the two germline ends. The CDR3 loop reads CASSQDGMNTEAFF. The CDR3 DNA sequence: TGCGCCAGCAGCCAAGATGGGATGAACACTGAAGCTTTCTTT.

The chain combines TRBV6-6 with TRBJ1-1, with D unclear. Trimming left V 1 base short and J 4 bases short, with 13 bases between. The CDR3 has 15 amino acids. The germline V gene has CDR1 MNHNY and CDR2 SVGAGI (reference sequence). Here the CDR3 reads CASSYWSSVSTEAFF. As DNA, the CDR3 is TGTGCCAGCAGTTACTGGTCATCGGTGAGCACTGAAGCTTTCTTT.

The chain uses TRBV7-9 and TRBJ2-3; 8 nucleotides line up with TRBD1. This CDR3 is 15 amino acids long. Germline lookup yields CDR1 SEHNR and CDR2 FQNEAQ (reference sequence). Trimming removed 3 bases from V and 15 bases from J; junction bases left unmatched: 17. CDR3 bases: TGTGCCAGCAGCTTTATCTCCAGGACAGGGTCCCCATCCTATTTT. Translated: CASSFISRTGSPSYF.

The chain employs TRBV7-2 and TRBJ2-3; 11 nucleotides match TRBD2. Trimming cost V 5 bases and J 6 bases; bases outside gene matches: 7. CDR1 is SGHTA and CDR2 is FQGNSA in the germline V gene. This CDR3 has 15 amino acids. Here the CDR3 DNA reads TGTGCCAGCAGCCCCCGACTAGCGGGGCCGGATACGCAGTATTTT. Its protein is CASSPRLAGPDTQYF.

V and J are TRBV28 and TRBJ2-7, with unresolved D. Looked up from germline, CDR1 is MDHEN and CDR2 is SYDVKM. This CDR3 is 11 amino acids long. V was shortened by 4 bases and J by 3 bases, with 4 bases between the two germline ends. CDR3 sequence: CASSSVYEQYF. The CDR3 bases are TGTGCCAGCAGTTCGGTCTACGAGCAGTACTTC.

The chain links TRBV9 to TRBJ2-3; 9 bases fit TRBD2. Germline loops: CDR1 SGDLS, CDR2 YYNGEE. Trimming removed 4 bases from V and 0 bases from J; junction bases left unmatched: 9. CDR3 length: 17 amino acids. The DNA of the CDR3 is TGTGCCAGCAGCTTCCTGGGACTAGCCCAAAGCACAGATACGCAGTATTTT. Its translation: CASSFLGLAQSTDTQYF.

The chain is built from TRBV30 and TRBJ1-1, with D maybe TRBD1 (5 bases). The CDR3 runs to 15 residues. CDR1 and CDR2 from the germline V gene are GTSNPN and SVGIG (reference sequence). The germline V and J ends were trimmed by 6 bases and 2 bases, with 19 bases remaining between them. DNA for the CDR3: TGTGCCTGTCAAACGGGGCAGTTACTTAACACTGAAGCTTTCTTT. Protein sequence: CACQTGQLLNTEAFF.

The chain combines TRBV10-3 with TRBJ1-1; 9 bases agree with TRBD1. The V and J ends lost 9 bases and 5 bases, in that order; junction bases with no gene match: 22. This CDR3 is built from 18 residues. Germline V gene sequence: CDR1 ENHRY, CDR2 SYGVKD. CDR3 DNA: TGTGCCATTGGGGACCACTGGACAGGGGATGTTAAGGCTACTGAAGCTTTCTTT. Protein: CAIGDHWTGDVKATEAFF.

The V gene is TRBV6-5, the J gene TRBJ2-7; D is perhaps TRBD1 or TRBD2 (5 bases each). Germline loops: CDR1 MNHEY, CDR2 SVGAGI. Trimming removed 6 bases from V and 5 bases from J, with 8 bases in between. The CDR3 runs to 11 residues. The CDR3 loop reads CASSRGDEQYF. DNA for the CDR3: TGTGCCAGCAGCCGAGGGGACGAGCAGTACTTC.

The chain recombines TRBV6-6 with TRBJ2-7; D is perhaps TRBD1 (5 bases). This CDR3 is built from 13 residues. V was shortened by 4 bases and J by 2 bases, with 9 bases between the two germline ends. Germline CDR1 is MNHNY and CDR2 is SVGAGI (reference sequence). The CDR3 spells CASSSDSPYEQYF. The DNA of the CDR3 is TGTGCCAGCAGTTCCGACAGCCCCTACGAGCAGTACTTC.

This rearrangement joins TRBV2 to TRBJ2-2; 7 bases map to TRBD1. Looked up from germline, CDR1 is SNHLY and CDR2 is FYNNEI. With V trimmed by 7 bases and J by 5 bases, 7 bases remained unmatched. CDR3 length equals 14 residues. The CDR3 DNA follows: TGTGCCAGCATAGGGACAGCCGTAACCGGGGAGCTGTTTTTT. It is translated as CASIGTAVTGELFF.

This chain's CDR3 is CAWSVGQGIKTQYF. The DNA of the CDR3 is TGTGCCTGGAGTGTCGGACAGGGGATAAAGACCCAGTACTTC. The V and J genes are TRBV30 and TRBJ2-5, with TRBD1 matching over 9 bases. The CDR3 has 14 residues. Per the germline V gene, CDR1 is GTSNPN and CDR2 is SVGIG (reference sequence). Losses at the gene ends were 0 bases for V and 6 bases for J; bases not matched to a gene: 5.

The rearrangement uses TRBV28 and TRBJ1-5; D might be TRBD1 (5 bases). Germline loops: CDR1 MDHEN, CDR2 SYDVKM. The CDR3 is 15 amino acids. The V and J ends lost 6 bases and 2 bases respectively, with 14 bases between them. CDR3 sequence (DNA): TGTGCCAGCAGGGGGGGAGGGAATCGCAATCAGCCCCAGCATTTT. It is translated as CASRGGGNRNQPQHF.